Given below is one T cell receptor beta chain in context. This entry comes from a study of follicular helper T cells after annual influenza vaccination. As for the study in general: Some donors were sampled over the 2013-2014, 2014-2015 and 2015-2016 vaccinations.

TCRdb keeps only in-frame clones here, not all; method: immunoSEQ multiplex PCR. Among about 14,000 clones listed, roughly 86% were seen once. The time point: 2014-2015 season, pre-vaccination. No donor had influenza vaccine in the prior 6 months; all lived in the community. V shed 1 base, J shed 2 bases, and the junction held 2 bases outside the gene matches. From germline, CDR1 is LGHNA and CDR2 YNFKEQ. CDR3 length: 15 residues. The chain carries TRBV4-2 and TRBJ1-5, with 7 bases fitting TRBD1. The clonotype originates from an adult who received the influenza vaccine. The sample here was CXCR5- memory CD4+ T cells sorted from blood, taken on the day of influenza vaccination. The CDR3 nucleotides are TGTGCCAGCAGCCAAGCCGGACAGGGCAATCAGCCCCAGCATTTT. It yields the protein CASSQAGQGNQPQHF.